This is a list of T cell receptor beta chains from one sample in a study of blood T cells in healthy people across ages. TCRdb redid the calling of the 5' RACE reads with MiXCR, one entry per CDR3 protein. The sample lists hundreds of thousands of distinct CDR3 sequences; about 25% were seen once. This sample was also put to use in a study of T cells of mothers and their children.

Source material: blood. Receptors were obtained from a boy aged 10-17 years in good health. CDR3s include the opening cysteine and the closing phenylalanine or tryptophan.

cdr3_length v_call cdr3_aa
14 TRBV5-1 CASSGTTGTDTQYF
18 TRBV27 CASSFLGSRGTGANVLTF
14 TRBV7-2 CASSLVGALYGYTF
16 TRBV3-1 CASSLFSGRAGETQYF
17 TRBV15 CATSRDPSGSSADTQYF
14 TRBV6-2/TRBV6-3 CASSRDREFYEQYF
13 TRBV6-6 CASIQRGADTQYF
16 TRBV7-8 CASSLGGPGRINEQYF
13 TRBV28 CATNSLNNYGYTF
12 TRBV15 CATREAEETQYF
14 TRBV5-1 CASSLGTETYEQYF
12 TRBV20-1 CSAREEQNGYTF
12 TRBV29-1 CSVEEGPYEQYF